This T cell receptor (beta chain) is drawn from a study of blood T cells in healthy people across ages. Germline CDR1 and CDR2: SGHTA and FQGNSA. The CDR3 has 15 residues. Trimming pared 1 base from V and 4 bases from J, leaving 13 bases between. A second PCR, run for roughly 6 to 11 cycles, used a sample-barcoded 5' primer plus a J-beta primer mix. TCRdb called the 5' RACE reads again in MiXCR, with one record for every CDR3 protein. Of hundreds of thousands of distinct CDR3 sequences listed, 40% to 50% are singletons. Turning to this clonotype: Its antigen is not known.

Study observations and caveats: Not knowing donor CMV status may have confounded expanded clonotype changes.

Input material: blood. The source is a man aged 55-75 years in good health. The chain joins TRBV7-2 to TRBJ1-1, with D perhaps TRBD1 (5 bases). CDR3 DNA: TGTGCCAGCAGCTTAGAGGGCAGGGCGAGCACTGAAGCTTTCTTT. It encodes CASSLEGRASTEAFF.